This entry is about one TCR beta chain. An end of the junction differs from the germline gene, which may be a read error. MiXCR was run by TCRdb on the RT-PCR reads, yielding one entry per CDR3 protein. The sample lists just over 300,000 distinct CDR3 sequences, 22% occurring once. This sample is drawn from a study of response to subunit inactivated influenza vaccine. Per the germline V gene, CDR1 is SGHRS and CDR2 is YFSETQ. The CDR3 runs 15 residues. The clonotype was recovered from a man aged 45 to 75 who received an inactivated influenza vaccine. The rearrangement joins TRBV5-1 to TRBJ1-3, with D unclear. The sample in question was PBMCs from blood, obtained about 20 months after vaccination. The CDR3 coding sequence is TGCGCCAGCAGCTTGCCGAGCGCCTCTGGAAACGCCATATATTTT. The encoded protein is CASSLPSASGNAIYF. Supplemented by reference TRBV5-1 and TRBJ1-3, the full variable domain reads KAGVTQTPRYLIKTRGQQVTLSCSPISGHRSVSWYQQTPGQGLQFLFEYFSETQRNKGNFPGRFSGRQFSNSRSEMNVSTLELGDSALYLCASSLPSASGNAIYFGEGSWLTVV.